This T cell receptor beta chain was retrieved from a study of cytomegalovirus exposure and HLA in healthy donors. Notes on the study in general: The authors later found HLA-associated TCR beta chains more clonally expanded than equally common others. TCR beta V- and J-gene trimming was later associated with a missense DCLRE1C variant. Some TCR beta chains (roughly 150 of them) were listed as cytomegalovirus-associated.

This clone appeared a few times. Its antigen remains unidentified. In the PCR, 60 Vbeta and 13 Jbeta primers were used. Some clones are missing from TCRdb's copy, which holds only in-frame ones; the method was immunoSEQ multiplex PCR. The table has 90,000 to 120,000 clones, 55% to 75% seen once. This CDR3 contains 14 residues. Trimming removed 1 base from V and 7 bases from J, with 13 bases in between. Per germline, CDR1 SGHTA and CDR2 FQGNSA. Donors consisted of healthy bone marrow donors. This chain joins TRBV7-2 and TRBJ1-2; TRBD1 is a possible D gene (5 bases). This TCR derives from a man aged 25 to 40 in good health and CMV-seropositive. Sequenced: PBMCs. CDR3 amino acids: CASSLGLEGSGYTF. The CDR3 bases are TGTGCCAGCAGCTTAGGATTGGAGGGGTCTGGCTACACCTTC. Combining the CDR3 with reference TRBV7-2 and TRBJ1-2 gives the whole variable domain GAGVSQSPSNKVTEKGKDVELRCDPISGHTALYWYRQSLGQGLEFLIYFQGNSAPDKSGLPSDRFSAERTGGSVSTLTIQRTQQEDSAVYLCASSLGLEGSGYTFGSGTRLTVV.